The sequence of this TCR beta chain was determined in a study of T cell repertoires in aging, cancer and after chemotherapy. Across the study: Donors were grouped into six age bands spanning 30 or younger through 70 or older.

Peripheral blood genomic DNA, not sorted cells or RNA, was the template. Study conclusions and caveats: Healthy donors lost TCR diversity with age mainly through richness, cancer patients through richness and evenness.

Details on this clonotype: As yet, its antigen is unknown.

Rearranged V-D-J TRB sequences were amplified with a mixed TRB-A/B primer pool. TCRdb recomputed calls from the multiplex PCR reads with MiXCR, one row per CDR3 protein. The data hold approximately 1,300 distinct CDR3 sequences, with 29% observed a single time. V lost 2 bases, J lost 6 bases, and 8 bases lay in between. CDR1 SEHNR and CDR2 FQNEAQ come from the germline V gene (reference sequence). The CDR3 is 14 amino acids. The rearrangement joins TRBV7-9 to TRBJ1-6; D not certain. Source material: blood. The sequence was collected from a human donor with a solid tumor. The CDR3 loop reads CASSLQPVNSPLHF. CDR3 in DNA: TGTGCCAGCAGCTTACAGCCTGTTAATTCACCCCTCCACTTT.